The table lists the clone carrying this T cell receptor (beta chain) with a few counts. The antigen is unknown. This sample was taken from a study of blood T cells in healthy people across ages. V lost 3 bases, J lost 7 bases, and 9 bases stayed unmatched. CDR1 is KGHDR and CDR2 is SFDVKD in the germline V gene. This CDR3 region has 16 residues. Overall study findings and caveats: Diversity estimated from one million T cells was considered an underestimate.

A J-beta primer mix and a sample-barcoded 5' primer were used in a second PCR of about 7 to 12 cycles. Unique molecular identifiers of 12 random nucleotides labeled each cDNA. A single record per CDR3 protein comes from TCRdb applying MiXCR to the 5' RACE reads. The table records approximately 1.5 million distinct CDR3 sequences, 35% to 45% of them present only once. Researchers report isolating at least 7 million PBMCs per sample. The sample was blood. This receptor was taken from a young woman in good health. The chain has TRBV24-1 and TRBJ2-1; 9 positions match TRBD2. CDR3 DNA: TGTGCCACCAGTGATCCGCGAGCGGGAGGTCAGAATGAGCAGTTCTTC. Translation gives CATSDPRAGGQNEQFF.